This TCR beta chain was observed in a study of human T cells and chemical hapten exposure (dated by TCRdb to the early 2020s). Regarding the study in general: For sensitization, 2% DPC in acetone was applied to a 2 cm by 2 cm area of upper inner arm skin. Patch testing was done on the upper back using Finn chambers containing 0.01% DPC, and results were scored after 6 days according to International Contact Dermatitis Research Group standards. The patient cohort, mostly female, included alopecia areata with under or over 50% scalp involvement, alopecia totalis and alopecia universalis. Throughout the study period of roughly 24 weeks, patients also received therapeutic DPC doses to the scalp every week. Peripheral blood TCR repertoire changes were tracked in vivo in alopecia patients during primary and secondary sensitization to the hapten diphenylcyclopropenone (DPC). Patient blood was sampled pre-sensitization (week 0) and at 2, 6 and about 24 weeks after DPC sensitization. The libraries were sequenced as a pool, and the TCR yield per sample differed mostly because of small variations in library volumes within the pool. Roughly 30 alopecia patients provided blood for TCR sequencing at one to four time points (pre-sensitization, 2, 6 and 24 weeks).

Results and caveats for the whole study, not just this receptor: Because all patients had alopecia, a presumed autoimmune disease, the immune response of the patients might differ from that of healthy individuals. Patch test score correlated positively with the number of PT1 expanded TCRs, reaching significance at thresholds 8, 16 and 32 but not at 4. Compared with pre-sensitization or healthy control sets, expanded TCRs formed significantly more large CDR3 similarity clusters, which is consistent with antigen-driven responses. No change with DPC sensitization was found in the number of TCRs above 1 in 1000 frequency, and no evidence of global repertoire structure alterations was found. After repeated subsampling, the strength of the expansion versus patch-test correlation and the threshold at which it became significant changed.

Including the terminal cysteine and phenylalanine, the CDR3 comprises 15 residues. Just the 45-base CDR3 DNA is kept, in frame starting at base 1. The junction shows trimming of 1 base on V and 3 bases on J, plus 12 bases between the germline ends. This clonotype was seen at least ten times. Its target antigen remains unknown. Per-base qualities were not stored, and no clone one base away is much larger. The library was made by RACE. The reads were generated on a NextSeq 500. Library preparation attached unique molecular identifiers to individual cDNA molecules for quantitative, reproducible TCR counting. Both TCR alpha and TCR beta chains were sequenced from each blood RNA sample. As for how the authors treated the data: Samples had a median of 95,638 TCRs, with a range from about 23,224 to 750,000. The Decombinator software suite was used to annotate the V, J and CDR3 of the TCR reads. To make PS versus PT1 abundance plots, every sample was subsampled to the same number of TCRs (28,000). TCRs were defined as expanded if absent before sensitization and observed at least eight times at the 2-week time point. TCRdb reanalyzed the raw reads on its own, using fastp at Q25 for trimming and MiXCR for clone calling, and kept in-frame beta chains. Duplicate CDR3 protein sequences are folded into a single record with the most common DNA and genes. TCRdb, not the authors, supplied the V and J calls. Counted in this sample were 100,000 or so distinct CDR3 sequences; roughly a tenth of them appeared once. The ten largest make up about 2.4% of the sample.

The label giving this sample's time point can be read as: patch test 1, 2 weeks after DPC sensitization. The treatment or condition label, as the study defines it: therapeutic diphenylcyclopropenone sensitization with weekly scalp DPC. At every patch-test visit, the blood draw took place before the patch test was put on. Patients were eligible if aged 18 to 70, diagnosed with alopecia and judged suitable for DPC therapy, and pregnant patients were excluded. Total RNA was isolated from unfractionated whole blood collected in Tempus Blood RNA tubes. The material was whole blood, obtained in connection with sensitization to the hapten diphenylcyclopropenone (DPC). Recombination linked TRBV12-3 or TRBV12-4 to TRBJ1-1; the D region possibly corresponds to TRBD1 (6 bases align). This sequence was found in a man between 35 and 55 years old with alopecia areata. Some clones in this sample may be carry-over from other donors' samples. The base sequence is TGTGCCAGCAGTTTAGAAAGGGGGGGGTACACTGAAGCTTTCTTT. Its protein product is CASSLERGGYTEAFF.